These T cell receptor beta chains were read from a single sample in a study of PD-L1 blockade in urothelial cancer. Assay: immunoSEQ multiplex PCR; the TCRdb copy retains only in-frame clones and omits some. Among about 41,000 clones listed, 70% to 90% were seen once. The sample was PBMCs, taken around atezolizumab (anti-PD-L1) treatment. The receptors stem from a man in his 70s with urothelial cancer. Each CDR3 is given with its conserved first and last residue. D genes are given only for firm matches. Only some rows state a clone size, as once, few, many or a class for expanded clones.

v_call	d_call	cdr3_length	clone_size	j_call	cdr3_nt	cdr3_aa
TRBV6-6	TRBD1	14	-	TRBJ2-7	TGTGCCAGCAGTTACACAGGGGACCCCTACGAGCAGTACTTC	CASSYTGDPYEQYF
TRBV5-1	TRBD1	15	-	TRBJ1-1	TGCGCCAGCAGCTCACCGACAGGGCAGAACACTGAAGCTTTCTTT	CASSSPTGQNTEAFF
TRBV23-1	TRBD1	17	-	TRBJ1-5	TGCGCCAGCAGTCAATCTAGGGGGCTGTATCGCAATCAGCCCCAGCATTTT	CASSQSRGLYRNQPQHF
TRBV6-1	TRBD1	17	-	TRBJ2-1	TGTGCCAGCAGTGAGGGGACAGGGGGCTATTTCGGAAATGAGCAGTTCTTC	CASSEGTGGYFGNEQFF
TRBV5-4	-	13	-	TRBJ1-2	TGTGCCAGCAGCTCCGGACAGTTCTATGGCTACACCTTC	CASSSGQFYGYTF
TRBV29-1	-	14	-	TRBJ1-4	TGCAGCGTCCTCGAGGGGGCAACTAATGAAAAACTGTTTTTT	CSVLEGATNEKLFF
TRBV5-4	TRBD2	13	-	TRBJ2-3	TGTGCCAGCAGCCAGACTAGCTCGGGTACGCAGTATTTT	CASSQTSSGTQYF
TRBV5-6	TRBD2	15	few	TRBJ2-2	TGTGCCAGCAGCACCCTAGCGGGGGGCACCGGGGAGCTGTTTTTT	CASSTLAGGTGELFF
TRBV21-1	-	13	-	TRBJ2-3	TGTGCCAGCAGCACGGGGGTCACAGATACGCAGTATTTT	CASSTGVTDTQYF
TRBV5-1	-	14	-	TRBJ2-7	TGCGCCAGCAGGGGGGGTCAGAGCTCCTACGAGCAGTACTTC	CASRGGQSSYEQYF
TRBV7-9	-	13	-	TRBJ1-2	TGTGCCAGCAGCTTAGGGCCAATCTATGGCTACACCTTC	CASSLGPIYGYTF
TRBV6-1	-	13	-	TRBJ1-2	TGTGCCAGCGAACTAGGAACTAACTATGGCTACACCTTC	CASELGTNYGYTF
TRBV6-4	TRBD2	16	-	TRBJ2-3	TGTGCCAGCAGTGCGGGACTAGCGGGAGGGCCAGATACGCAGTATTTT	CASSAGLAGGPDTQYF
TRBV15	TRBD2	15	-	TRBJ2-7	TGTGCCACCAGCCCTAGCGGGAGTTCTTACCGCGAGCAGTACTTC	CATSPSGSSYREQYF
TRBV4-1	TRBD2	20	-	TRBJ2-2	TGCGCCAGCAGCCAAGGTGTGGCTAGCGGGAGGAGGAAAAACACCGGGGAGCTGTTTTTT	CASSQGVASGRRKNTGELFF
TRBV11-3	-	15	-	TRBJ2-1	TGTGCCAGCAGCCCCAGGGGCAGCTCCTACAATGAGCAGTTCTTC	CASSPRGSSYNEQFF
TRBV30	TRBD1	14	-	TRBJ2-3	TGTGCCTGGAGTGTAACAGGGGATGCAGATACGCAGTATTTT	CAWSVTGDADTQYF
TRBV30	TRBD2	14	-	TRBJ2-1	TGTGCCTGGGGGGGGACTAGCTTCTACAATGAGCAGTTCTTC	CAWGGTSFYNEQFF
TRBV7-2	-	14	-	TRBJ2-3	TGTGCCAGCAGCTTAGGGACGACAGGAATCGCGCAGTATTTT	CASSLGTTGIAQYF
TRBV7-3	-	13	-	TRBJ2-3	TGTGCCAGCAGCTTTGCACTCACAGATACGCAGTATTTT	CASSFALTDTQYF
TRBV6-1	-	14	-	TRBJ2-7	TGTGCCAGCCATCCCAGCGGTAGCTCCTACGAGCAGTACTTC	CASHPSGSSYEQYF
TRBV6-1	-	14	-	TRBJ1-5	TGTGCCAGCAGTGGACATCGACCGCCCCAGCCCCAGCATTTT	CASSGHRPPQPQHF
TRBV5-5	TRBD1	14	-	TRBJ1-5	TGTGCCAGCAGCTTGTGGACAGGCCTGAAGCCCCAGCATTTT	CASSLWTGLKPQHF
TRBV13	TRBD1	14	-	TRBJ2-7	TGTGCCAGCAGCCTTGACAGGGGCCTCTACGAGCAGTACTTC	CASSLDRGLYEQYF
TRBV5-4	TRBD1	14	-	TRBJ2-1	TGTGCCAGCAGCATAGACAGGGCGAACAATGAGCAGTTCTTC	CASSIDRANNEQFF
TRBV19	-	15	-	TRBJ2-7	TGTGCCAGTAGTATAGTGTGGGGGCTGGGGTACGAGCAGTACTTC	CASSIVWGLGYEQYF
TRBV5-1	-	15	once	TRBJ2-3	TGCGCCAGCAGCTTGGGTCAGGGGCACACAGATACGCAGTATTTT	CASSLGQGHTDTQYF